Below are 26 T cell receptor beta chains sequenced from a single sample in a study of control samples from healthy donors and cancer patients. Assay used: immunoSEQ multiplex PCR; TCRdb lists only in-frame clones, some missing. Of approximately 90,000 clones detected, 88% appear once; the ten largest clones hold over 13%. Sequencing used blood. The origin of the receptors is a woman aged 65 to 85 in good health.

V is TRBV7-8 and J is TRBJ1-2; D not certain. CDR1 is SGHVS, CDR2 FQNEAQ, per germline. V was trimmed by 0 bases and J by 8 bases, leaving 10 bases between them. The CDR3 length is 13 residues. This chain's CDR3 is CASSLAADRGYTF. The CDR3 DNA reads TGTGCCAGCAGCTTAGCAGCCGACCGGGGCTACACCTTC.

V usage is TRBV24-1 and J usage is TRBJ1-1; 7 nucleotides line up with TRBD1. Germline V gives CDR1 KGHDR, CDR2 SFDVKD. This CDR3 spans 14 amino acids. J was trimmed by 2 bases and V by 7 bases; bases with no gene match: 6. CDR3 in DNA: TGTGCCACCAGGGGGACAGCAGGAAACACTGAAGCTTTCTTT. It translates to CATRGTAGNTEAFF.

V is TRBV6-5 and J is TRBJ1-1, with TRBD1 matching 10 bases. CDR3 length: 13 residues. Trimming cost V 6 bases and J 7 bases; bases outside gene matches: 5. CDR1 and CDR2 from the germline V gene are MNHEY and SVGAGI. CDR3 residues: CASRLTGGGEAFF. The CDR3 DNA reads TGTGCCAGCAGACTGACAGGGGGCGGTGAAGCTTTCTTT.

V is TRBV5-4 and J is TRBJ2-3, with D unclear. The V end was cut by 0 bases, the J end by 2 bases, with 10 bases between. From germline, CDR1 is SGHNT and CDR2 YYREEE (reference sequence). The CDR3 spans 15 residues. The CDR3 DNA reads TGTGCCAGCAGCTTGGAGACGGGCTACACAGATACGCAGTATTTT. Translating gives CASSLETGYTDTQYF.

A note on this clone: The junction differs from germline at one of its ends, possibly a read error. This sequence joins TRBV14 and TRBJ2-7, with D tentatively TRBD1 (6 bases). The CDR3 is 12 residues long. Germline lookup yields CDR1 SGHDN and CDR2 FVKESK. Here the CDR3 DNA reads TGTGCCAGCAGCCTCAGCCTTGGGACACCGTTCTTC. This encodes CASSLSLGTPFF.

J is TRBJ2-1 and V is TRBV10-3; D is perhaps TRBD2 (5 bases). Between the trimmed V and J ends, which lost 6 bases and 6 bases, there was a span of 21 bases. The CDR3 has 16 residues. From germline, CDR1 is ENHRY and CDR2 SYGVKD. The CDR3 spells CAISFSLDRGLNEQFF. The CDR3 DNA reads as TGTGCCATCAGCTTTTCTCTGGACCGGGGTCTCAATGAGCAGTTCTTC.

The chain is built from TRBV20-1 and TRBJ1-2; D is unresolved. The CDR3 runs to 11 residues. V lost 5 bases and J lost 8, with 12 bases in between. Germline CDR1 is DFQATT and CDR2 is SNEGSKA (reference sequence). The CDR3 region has the DNA TGCAGTGCTCCGGACGCGGAGGGCTACACCTTC. This translates into CSAPDAEGYTF.

The chain links TRBV10-2 to TRBJ1-4; TRBD1 might be the D (5 bases). The V gene lost 4 bases and the J gene lost 12 bases, with 12 bases spanning the gap. Germline CDR1 is WSHSY and CDR2 is SAAADI. CDR3 size: 12 residues. CDR3 amino acids: CASSGPSTELFF. The DNA for the CDR3 is TGCGCCAGCAGTGGGCCTTCGACAGAACTGTTTTTT.

This chain joins TRBV14 and TRBJ2-6; no reliable D call. The V gene's germline CDR1 is SGHDN and CDR2 FVKESK. The CDR3 covers 13 residues. Trimming took off 6 bases at V and 0 bases at J, with 3 bases between the two ends. The CDR3 is CASSPSGANVLTF. The CDR3 DNA follows: TGTGCCAGCAGTCCCTCTGGGGCCAACGTCCTGACTTTC.

The chain links TRBV3-1 (or the pseudogene TRBV3-2) to TRBJ1-6; 7 bases agree with TRBD1. The CDR3 runs to 14 residues. V lost 2 bases and J lost 8; bases outside the gene matches: 3. Germline-derived CDR1 and CDR2 are LGHDT and YNNKEL (reference sequence). CDR3 nucleotide sequence: TGTGCCAGCAGCCAAAGGACAGGCGATTCACCCCTCCACTTT. Protein product: CASSQRTGDSPLHF.

This clone was counted only a few times. This rearrangement joins TRBV7-8 to TRBJ1-1; 8 bases agree with TRBD1. After removal of 2 bases from V and 6 bases from J, the junction contained 5 bases not matched to a gene. CDR1 SGHVS and CDR2 FQNEAQ come from the germline V gene. The CDR3 sequence is 14 residues long. Here the CDR3 DNA reads TGTGCCAGCAGCTTATTGCAGGGGGCGGCTGAAGCTTTCTTT. Encoded protein: CASSLLQGAAEAFF.

The chain carries TRBV19 and TRBJ1-3; tentatively, D is TRBD1 (5 bases). CDR3 length equals 17 residues. Between the trimmed V and J ends, which lost 1 base and 4 bases, there was a span of 17 bases. CDR1 is LNHDA, CDR2 SQIVND, per germline (reference sequence). CDR3 sequence: CASSIVFRDGWGNTIYF. The CDR3 region has the DNA TGTGCCAGTAGTATAGTTTTCCGGGACGGCTGGGGAAACACCATATATTTT.

This clone was found once. The genes are TRBV10-3 and TRBJ2-1; 7 bases align to TRBD2. J lost 6 bases, V lost 3 bases, and 5 bases had no gene match. The V gene's germline CDR1 is ENHRY and CDR2 SYGVKD. The CDR3 totals 14 residues. The CDR3 reads CAISEQRERNEQFF. The CDR3 DNA is TGTGCCATCAGTGAACAGCGGGAACGCAATGAGCAGTTCTTC.

The chain couples TRBV6-5 to TRBJ2-5; TRBD2 agrees at 9 bases. The CDR3 loop spans 14 amino acids. Germline V gives CDR1 MNHEY, CDR2 SVGAGI. J was trimmed by 1 base and V by 7 bases; bases with no gene match: 4. CDR3 amino acids: CASKLAGFQETQYF. The CDR3 DNA follows: TGTGCCAGCAAGCTAGCGGGATTCCAAGAGACCCAGTACTTC.

V is TRBV7-8 and J is TRBJ1-3; D is possibly TRBD1 (5 bases). V dropped 5 bases and J dropped 4 bases, with 18 bases sitting between them. In germline, CDR1 is SGHVS, CDR2 FQNEAQ. The CDR3 is 16 amino acids. This CDR3 reads CASSNRGGLGGNTIYF. The DNA for the CDR3 is TGTGCCAGCAGCAATCGGGGGGGACTTGGAGGAAACACCATATATTTT.

This clone came up once. The CDR3 DNA follows: TGTGCCAGCAGCGCTGACAGGGGCGCGGTCAACACTGAAGCTTTCTTT. Its translation is CASSADRGAVNTEAFF. The genes are TRBV9 and TRBJ1-1; 8 bases are shared with TRBD1. CDR3 length equals 16 residues. Germline CDR1 SGDLS, CDR2 YYNGEE. Unmatched junction bases numbered 9, after V lost 3 bases and J lost 2 bases.

The chain is built from TRBV7-6 and TRBJ2-3, with 11 bases that match TRBD2. V gave up 2 bases and J gave up 5 bases; unmatched junction bases: 3. This CDR3 comprises 15 residues. Germline CDR1 reads SGHVS; CDR2 reads FNYEAQ. The CDR3 DNA reads TGTGCCAGCAGCTTAACTAGCGGGAGTGGAGATACGCAGTATTTT. It is translated as CASSLTSGSGDTQYF.

The V gene is TRBV30, the J gene TRBJ2-5; TRBD2 matches 15 bases. Per germline, CDR1 GTSNPN and CDR2 SVGIG (reference sequence). This CDR3 comprises 18 residues. Germline trimming cut 0 bases from V and 5 bases from J; bases unmatched to any gene: 10. CDR3 sequence reads: CAWSVFGLAGGRGETQYF. The CDR3 DNA sequence: TGTGCCTGGAGTGTATTCGGACTAGCGGGGGGGCGAGGGGAGACCCAGTACTTC.

This sequence joins TRBV4-1 and TRBJ1-6; no reliable D call. The CDR3 runs 14 residues. Germline V gives CDR1 MGHRA, CDR2 YSYEKL. Trimming removed 0 bases at V and 6 bases at J, with 6 bases between. The CDR3 nucleotides read TGCGCCAGCAGCCAAGAGAACAGTAATTCACCCCTCCACTTT. As protein: CASSQENSNSPLHF.

Only one count was recorded for this clone. The chain has TRBV6-5 and TRBJ2-2; D remains ambiguous. From germline, CDR1 is MNHEY and CDR2 SVGAGI. Trimming took 2 bases from V and 6 from J, leaving 13 bases between them. The CDR3 has 15 amino acids. The CDR3 nucleotides are TGTGCCAGCAGTTACCGTTACCGTGGGGCCGGGGAGCTGTTTTTT. Protein: CASSYRYRGAGELFF.

This clone was counted a few times. The rearrangement links TRBV5-1 to TRBJ2-2; no reliable D call. This CDR3 comprises 14 residues. Looked up from germline, CDR1 is SGHRS and CDR2 is YFSETQ. The ends were cut back, 2 bases at V and 5 bases at J, with 10 bases in the middle. The CDR3 spells CASSFRPETGELFF. DNA of the CDR3: TGCGCCAGCAGCTTCCGGCCAGAGACCGGGGAGCTGTTTTTT.

This clone was recorded a few times. This chain connects TRBV11-2 to TRBJ1-1, with D tentatively TRBD1 (6 bases). Deletions cut 4 bases from V and 3 bases from J, with 18 bases between. The germline V gene has CDR1 SGHAT and CDR2 FQNNGV. The CDR3 runs 16 residues. CDR3 region: CASSSATTGGDTEAFF. The DNA for the CDR3 is TGTGCCAGCAGCTCGGCCACGACTGGGGGCGACACTGAAGCTTTCTTT.

The V and J genes are TRBV24-1 and TRBJ2-1; 11 bases align to TRBD2. V shed 0 bases and J 3 bases; nucleotides not matched to a gene: 0. The CDR3 is 16 amino acids. Germline-derived CDR1 and CDR2 are KGHDR and SFDVKD. CDR3 sequence reads: CATSDLTSGGYNEQFF. CDR3 coding DNA: TGTGCCACCAGTGATTTGACTAGCGGGGGCTACAATGAGCAGTTCTTC.

This chain uses TRBV7-2 with TRBJ2-5; 14 bases map to TRBD2. The germline gives CDR1 SGHTA, CDR2 FQGNSA. The CDR3 has 18 amino acids. V lost 4 bases, J lost 7 bases, and 14 bases stayed unmatched. The CDR3 region is CASSSKGLAGVNHVTQYF. The CDR3 coding sequence is TGTGCCAGCAGCTCCAAGGGACTAGCGGGAGTCAACCACGTGACCCAGTACTTC.

The rearrangement joins TRBV6-5 to TRBJ1-2; D call uncertain. The CDR3 length is 13 residues. V gave up 2 bases and J gave up 3 bases, with 7 bases separating them. Germline CDR1 is MNHEY and CDR2 is SVGAGI. The CDR3, as DNA: TGTGCCAGCAGTTACGGGCAGTACTATGGCTACACCTTC. It encodes CASSYGQYYGYTF.

This chain uses TRBV7-9 with TRBJ2-2; 7 nucleotides align to TRBD2. This CDR3 region has 16 residues. V trimming: 1 base; J trimming: 4 bases; junction bases outside the gene matches: 6. Germline CDR1 and CDR2: SEHNR and FQNEAQ (reference sequence). The CDR3 DNA is TGTGCCAGCAGCTTAGGTGTTAGCGGGCCCACCGGGGAGCTGTTTTTT. Amino acid sequence: CASSLGVSGPTGELFF.